Following are 29 T cell receptor beta chains from one sample sequenced in a study of blood T cell repertoires in COVID-19. Measured with immunoSEQ multiplex PCR; TCRdb has only the in-frame clones, and not every one. The sample consists of 450,000 or so clones, about 91% of them appearing once. Sequences were obtained from peripheral blood. Source of these receptors: a man in his late teens or twenties with COVID-19, enrolled during active disease.

This chain connects TRBV18 to TRBJ2-3; 9 nucleotides match TRBD2. This CDR3 contains 14 residues. The germline V gene encodes CDR1 KGHSH and CDR2 LQKENI. Germline trimming cut 9 bases from V and 0 bases from J; bases unmatched to any gene: 4. The CDR3 region has the DNA TGTGCCAGTCATACTAGCGGGAGCACAGATACGCAGTATTTT. Translating it yields CASHTSGSTDTQYF.

A note on this clone: This sample also contains other DNA sequences that code for the same CDR3. In DNA form, the CDR3 reads TGTGCCAGCAGTTTAACGTCCAGGGGCGAGCAGTACTTC. Residues: CASSLTSRGEQYF. J is TRBJ2-7 and V is TRBV12-3 or TRBV12-4, with D perhaps matching TRBD1 (6 bases). The CDR3 sequence is 13 residues long. V lost 2 bases and J 6 bases, leaving 11 bases between the germline ends.

In this sample, this clone turned up a few times. The genes are TRBV10-2 and TRBJ2-5; 9 nucleotides line up with TRBD2. CDR1 is WSHSY and CDR2 is SAAADI in the germline V gene. Unmatched junction bases numbered 5, after V lost 2 bases and J lost 4 bases. CDR3 length: 15 residues. Written as DNA, the CDR3 is TGCGCCAGCAGTGAGCGGCGGGGGGGCCGAGAGACCCAGTACTTC. Its translation: CASSERRGGRETQYF.

This clone was seen a handful of times. The chain has TRBV19 and TRBJ2-2, with 13 nucleotides matching TRBD2. In germline, CDR1 is LNHDA, CDR2 SQIVND (reference sequence). This CDR3 has 17 residues. After removal of 4 bases from V and 5 bases from J, the junction contained 7 bases not matched to a gene. CDR3: CASSTEQGLAGTGELFF. CDR3 sequence (DNA): TGTGCCAGTAGTACAGAACAGGGACTAGCGGGAACCGGGGAGCTGTTTTTT.

In regard to this clone: At the DNA level, this CDR3 is encoded by other sequences in the same sample as well. The CDR3 reads CATSGPGLAGGNEQFF. CDR3 in DNA: TGTGCCACCAGTGGACCGGGACTAGCGGGGGGTAATGAGCAGTTCTTC. The chain couples TRBV24-1 to TRBJ2-1, with TRBD2 identical over 15 bases. The CDR3 spans 16 residues. Germline V lookup: CDR1 KGHDR, CDR2 SFDVKD. V lost 5 bases, J lost 7 bases, and 5 bases stayed unmatched.

The table lists this clone with a few counts. The chain's CDR3 is CAWSQGGSNQPQHF. The CDR3 region has the DNA TGTGCCTGGAGTCAGGGAGGCAGCAATCAGCCCCAGCATTTT. This chain connects TRBV30 to TRBJ1-5; D may be TRBD1 (5 bases). The germline V and J ends were trimmed by 2 bases and 1 base, with 9 bases remaining between them. The CDR3 runs to 14 residues. Germline CDR1 and CDR2: GTSNPN and SVGIG (reference sequence).

In its sample, this clone was seen once. The chain employs TRBV19 and TRBJ2-4; TRBD1 might be the D (6 bases). Germline V gene sequence: CDR1 LNHDA, CDR2 SQIVND (reference sequence). V lost 7 bases to trimming and J lost 1 base, with 23 bases between them. CDR3 length: 18 amino acids. CDR3 DNA: TGTGCCAGTACCCCTTACCAAGTCAGGGGAGATGCCAAAAACATTCAGTACTTC. Its protein is CASTPYQVRGDAKNIQYF.

V gene TRBV6-5 combines with J gene TRBJ2-7, with 7 bases aligning to TRBD1. This CDR3 is built from 14 residues. Germline-derived CDR1 and CDR2 are MNHEY and SVGAGI. V lost 5 bases, J lost 3 bases, and 7 bases stayed unmatched. CDR3 bases: TGTGCCAGCAGTCGCACTGACAGGGACTACGAGCAGTACTTC. Translation gives CASSRTDRDYEQYF.

The V and J genes are TRBV11-2 and TRBJ2-7; D gene uncertain. The germline CDR1 and CDR2 sequences are SGHAT and FQNNGV. V was pared by 0 bases and J by 3 bases, with 12 bases between. The CDR3 extends over 15 amino acids. This CDR3 reads CASSLESGINYEQYF. The CDR3 coding sequence is TGTGCCAGCAGCTTAGAGTCAGGTATAAACTACGAGCAGTACTTC.

Points on this clone: Other DNA sequences in this sample translate to the same CDR3. J is TRBJ2-1 and V is TRBV5-1, with D perhaps matching TRBD2 (5 bases). The V gene lost 0 bases and the J gene lost 0 bases, with 7 bases spanning the gap. CDR3 length equals 15 residues. CDR1 is SGHRS and CDR2 is YFSETQ in the germline V gene. CDR3: CASSLAGSSYNEQFF. The CDR3 bases are TGCGCCAGCAGCTTGGCGGGAAGCTCCTACAATGAGCAGTTCTTC. Based on the CDR3 plus reference TRBV5-1 and TRBJ2-1, the full variable domain is KAGVTQTPRYLIKTRGQQVTLSCSPISGHRSVSWYQQTPGQGLQFLFEYFSETQRNKGNFPGRFSGRQFSNSRSEMNVSTLELGDSALYLCASSLAGSSYNEQFFGPGTRLTVL.

This chain links TRBV7-3 with TRBJ2-3, with a tentative D call TRBD2 (6 bases). Germline CDR1 and CDR2: SGHTA and FQGTGA. This CDR3 comprises 15 residues. The V and J ends lost 4 bases and 4 bases respectively, with 15 bases between them. CDR3 region: CASSSGWEEADTQYF. The CDR3 DNA sequence: TGTGCCAGCAGCTCCGGGTGGGAGGAGGCAGATACGCAGTATTTT.

This sequence joins TRBV19 and TRBJ1-5; D is perhaps TRBD1 (6 bases). This CDR3 has 15 residues. The ends were cut back, 5 bases at V and 0 bases at J, with 11 bases in the middle. CDR1 and CDR2 (germline): LNHDA, SQIVND (reference sequence). CDR3 nucleotide sequence: TGTGCCAGTAGTTTCCGAGGGGGTAGCAATCAGCCCCAGCATTTT. Translated, it gives CASSFRGGSNQPQHF.

The chain couples TRBV6-5 to TRBJ2-4; maybe TRBD1 (6 bases). This CDR3 is built from 15 residues. Germline V gene data show CDR1 as MNHEY and CDR2 as SVGAGI. With 4 bases removed from V and 1 base from J, the gap between germline ends came to 11 bases. The CDR3 protein is CASSSRQGAKNIQYF. Here the CDR3 DNA reads TGTGCCAGCAGTTCACGGCAGGGGGCCAAAAACATTCAGTACTTC.

The rearrangement uses TRBV7-9 and TRBJ2-5, with 7 bases aligning to TRBD2. Germline-derived CDR1 and CDR2 are SEHNR and FQNEAQ (reference sequence). The CDR3 is 15 residues long. The V and J ends lost 6 bases and 2 bases, in that order; junction bases with no gene match: 9. In DNA form, the CDR3 reads TGTGCCAGCAGGAGACGGGGGGACGAACAAGAGACCCAGTACTTC. Translated: CASRRRGDEQETQYF. Using reference TRBV7-9 and TRBJ2-5 for the parts outside the CDR3, the full variable domain is DTGVSQNPRHKITKRGQNVTFRCDPISEHNRLYWYRQTLGQGPEFLTYFQNEAQLEKSRLLSDRFSAERPKGSFSTLEIQRTEQGDSAMYLCASRRRGDEQETQYFGPGTRLLVL.

CDR3 sequence (DNA): TGCGCCAGCAGCCTCCTATGGGGGGGGCCCCCCTACAATGAGCAGTTCTTC. Translation: CASSLLWGGPPYNEQFF. The rearrangement joins TRBV4-1 to TRBJ2-1; D possibly corresponds to TRBD2 (7 bases). CDR1 and CDR2 (germline): MGHRA, YSYEKL. The ends were cut back, 4 bases at V and 2 bases at J, with 18 bases in the middle. CDR3 size: 17 residues.

V and J are TRBV7-6 and TRBJ1-6, with D uncertain. V was clipped by 1 base and J by 7 bases, with 5 bases between them. CDR3 length: 13 residues. Germline V gene data show CDR1 as SGHVS and CDR2 as FNYEAQ. The CDR3 region is CASSLESNSPLHF. In nucleotides, the CDR3 is TGTGCCAGCAGCTTAGAGAGCAATTCACCCCTCCACTTT.

This clone was detected once. The CDR3 sequence: CASSQGRVLALSHYNEQFF. CDR3 coding DNA: TGCGCCAGCAGCCAGGGCCGTGTCCTAGCACTGAGTCACTACAATGAGCAGTTCTTC. This chain links TRBV4-1 with TRBJ2-1; a possible D gene is TRBD2 (5 bases). This CDR3 is built from 19 residues. Germline CDR1 and CDR2: MGHRA and YSYEKL. V lost 3 bases and J 3 bases, leaving 24 bases between the germline ends.

The V gene is TRBV5-1, the J gene TRBJ1-1, with no clear D. This CDR3 region has 15 residues. Germline-derived CDR1 and CDR2 are SGHRS and YFSETQ. The V end was cut by 0 bases, the J end by 5 bases, with 14 bases between. The CDR3 region is CASSLEPGGDTEAFF. CDR3 nucleotide sequence: TGCGCCAGCAGCTTGGAGCCGGGTGGTGATACTGAAGCTTTCTTT.

The V gene is TRBV7-2, the J gene TRBJ2-1; 7 positions agree with TRBD2. Germline CDR1 is SGHTA and CDR2 is FQGNSA. Unmatched junction bases numbered 12, after V lost 1 base and J lost 3 bases. The CDR3 runs to 18 residues. In nucleotides, the CDR3 is TGTGCCAGCAGCTTAGGTTCACCTAGCGGACCAAGCTACAATGAGCAGTTCTTC. Translated: CASSLGSPSGPSYNEQFF. The entire variable domain, with the rest obtained from reference TRBV7-2 and TRBJ2-1, is as follows: GAGVSQSPSNKVTEKGKDVELRCDPISGHTALYWYRQSLGQGLEFLIYFQGNSAPDKSGLPSDRFSAERTGGSVSTLTIQRTQQEDSAVYLCASSLGSPSGPSYNEQFFGPGTRLTVL.

V is TRBV5-4 and J is TRBJ2-7, with a tentative D call TRBD2 (6 bases). Deletions cut 0 bases from V and 5 bases from J, with 18 bases between. This CDR3 spans 16 amino acids. Germline V lookup: CDR1 SGHNT, CDR2 YYREEE (reference sequence). CDR3 nucleotides: TGTGCCAGCAGCTTGGACCCTGACGGGGAGGTCGACGAGCAGTACTTC. Translated, it gives CASSLDPDGEVDEQYF. Variable domain in full (rest from reference TRBV5-4 and TRBJ2-7): ETGVTQSPTHLIKTRGQQVTLRCSSQSGHNTVSWYQQALGQGPQFIFQYYREEENGRGNFPPRFSGLQFPNYSSELNVNALELDDSALYLCASSLDPDGEVDEQYFGPGTRLTVT.

This sequence joins TRBV30 and TRBJ1-6, with TRBD1 as a possible D gene (6 bases). The CDR3 sequence is 14 residues long. V was shortened by 3 bases and J by 7 bases, with 13 bases between the two germline ends. Germline V gives CDR1 GTSNPN, CDR2 SVGIG (reference sequence). In DNA, the CDR3 is TGTGCCTGGAGACAGGGCCGAGGGAATTCACCCCTCCACTTT. Protein sequence: CAWRQGRGNSPLHF.

The V and J genes are TRBV11-3 and TRBJ2-5, with 8 bases identical to TRBD2. Germline V CDR1 and CDR2: SGHNT, YENEEA. Losses at the gene ends were 4 bases for V and 0 bases for J; bases not matched to a gene: 7. CDR3 size: 16 residues. For the CDR3, the DNA is TGTGCCAGCAGCTCTACACTAGCGGCCTACCAAGAGACCCAGTACTTC. As protein: CASSSTLAAYQETQYF.

V and J are TRBV10-3 and TRBJ1-3, with D perhaps matching TRBD1 (6 bases). Germline V gene sequence: CDR1 ENHRY, CDR2 SYGVKD. The CDR3 spans 15 residues. V was clipped by 6 bases and J by 0 bases, with 12 bases between them. The CDR3 loop is CAIRMDSFSGNTIYF. CDR3 DNA: TGTGCCATCAGGATGGACAGCTTCTCTGGAAACACCATATATTTT.

This clone appeared a single time. V and J are TRBV5-4 and TRBJ2-5; D is uncertain. The CDR3 runs 13 residues. V was shortened by 3 bases and J by 1 base, with 7 bases between the two germline ends. The germline gives CDR1 SGHNT, CDR2 YYREEE (reference sequence). The CDR3 sequence is CASSSPLQETQYF. The CDR3 region has the DNA TGTGCCAGCAGCTCCCCCCTCCAAGAGACCCAGTACTTC.

The chain joins TRBV30 to TRBJ1-1; no clear D gene. The CDR3 runs 13 residues. Germline CDR1 and CDR2: GTSNPN and SVGIG (reference sequence). The V end lost 4 bases, the J end lost 1 base, and 10 bases lay between the germline ends. CDR3 nucleotides: TGTGCCTGGACCCGGGGTCCGAACACTGAAGCTTTCTTT. Translating it yields CAWTRGPNTEAFF.

The V gene is TRBV10-2, the J gene TRBJ2-7, with D tentatively TRBD2 (7 bases). Trimming cost V 3 bases and J 2 bases, with 14 bases left between them. The germline gives CDR1 WSHSY, CDR2 SAAADI. The CDR3 sequence is 15 residues long. The CDR3 protein is CASSDIRGGAYEQYF. The CDR3 DNA reads TGCGCCAGCAGTGATATAAGGGGGGGGGCCTACGAGCAGTACTTC.

This clone was counted between two and nine times. This rearrangement joins TRBV4-2 to TRBJ2-7; TRBD2 agrees at 7 bases. V shed 1 base, J shed 4 bases, and the junction held 7 bases outside the gene matches. CDR1 and CDR2 (germline): LGHNA, YNFKEQ. There are 15 residues in the CDR3. The CDR3 reads CASSQGARGSYEQYF. CDR3 DNA: TGTGCCAGCAGCCAAGGTGCTCGCGGGAGTTACGAGCAGTACTTC.

The rearrangement joins TRBV11-2 to TRBJ2-7; 9 bases align to TRBD1. The CDR3 runs to 13 residues. J gave up 5 bases and V 6 bases, and 5 bases lay outside the gene matches. Germline loops: CDR1 SGHAT, CDR2 FQNNGV. The CDR3 DNA is TGTGCCAGCAGAGCTACAGGGGGCCACGAGCAGTACTTC. The encoded protein is CASRATGGHEQYF.

CDR3 sequence (DNA): TGTGCCAGCAACCAGTGGGCAGGTGAGCAGTTCTTC. It specifies CASNQWAGEQFF. This chain links TRBV2 with TRBJ2-1; D unresolved. The CDR3 is 12 amino acids. V lost 7 bases and J lost 9, with 13 bases in between. Germline loops: CDR1 SNHLY, CDR2 FYNNEI.